A single T cell receptor (beta chain) is shown here with its context. As yet, its antigen is unknown. The sample comes from a study of T cell responses to AZD1222 COVID-19 vaccine. The CDR3 is 16 residues long. The trim removed 1 base at V and 4 bases at J, leaving 9 bases unmatched. Germline lookup yields CDR1 SGHTA and CDR2 FQGNSA. Findings and limits, study-wide: CD4 TCRs associated with vaccination spanned spike, dominating at 160-218 and 743-854. Donors in the cohort were predominantly white British and more often female, and clonal diversity was possibly underestimated. It was only after the peak T cell response that any repertoires were sampled. Spike-specific TCR breadth and depth both grew after two AZD1222 doses.

Sequenced by immunoSEQ multiplex PCR; TCRdb stores in-frame clones only, minus some. The table includes about 140,000 clones, roughly 92% detected once. The genes are TRBV7-2 and TRBJ2-7, with TRBD2 identical over 8 bases. This TCR derives from an adult in good health. The sequencing here drew on peripheral blood, taken on day 0 of AZD1222 vaccination. The CDR3 is CASSLEPPGLGYEQYF. The DNA of the CDR3 is TGTGCCAGCAGCTTAGAACCCCCGGGACTAGGGTACGAGCAGTACTTC.